One and the same sample provided the 5 T cell receptor beta chains below, sequenced in a study of T cells in Graves' hyperthyroidism and ophthalmopathy. RNA transcripts gave rise to amplified TCR beta CDR3 regions. RT-PCR in the first round (using the HTBI primer set) targeted the TCR CDR3. TCRdb processed the multiplex PCR reads anew with MiXCR; each CDR3 protein has one entry. The table lists roughly 300,000 distinct CDR3 sequences, 11% to 15% of them singletons. The sample taken for sequencing was blood. The receptors come from a woman in her twenties or thirties with Graves' hyperthyroidism.

This chain uses TRBV7-9 with TRBJ2-4; D is perhaps TRBD1 or TRBD2 (5 bases each). The CDR3 extends over 20 amino acids. Trimming cost V 3 bases and J 0 bases, with 24 bases left between them. Germline assignment: CDR1 SEHNR and CDR2 FQNEAQ (reference sequence). The CDR3 DNA is TGTGCCAGCAGCTTCGGTTCTCGATGGCCCGGGGCCGTAGCCAAAAACATTCAGTACTTC. Translated: CASSFGSRWPGAVAKNIQYF.

The V call is TRBV11-2, the J call TRBJ2-2; weak D call: TRBD2 (6 bases). Germline V CDR1 and CDR2: SGHAT, FQNNGV. V was pared by 2 bases and J by 4 bases, with 11 bases between. The CDR3 is made up of 15 amino acids. DNA of the CDR3: TGTGCCAGCAGCTTACGTCGAGCGGGCACCGGGGAGCTGTTTTTT. Translating it yields CASSLRRAGTGELFF.

In its sample, this clonotype was seen a few times. V is TRBV6-1 and J is TRBJ1-3; D not certain. Trimming shortened V by 11 bases and J by 0 bases, and 14 bases separated the two germline ends. The germline CDR1 and CDR2 sequences are MNHNS and SASEGT. CDR3 size: 14 residues. The CDR3: CAHETSVSGNTIYF. The CDR3 DNA reads as TGTGCCCACGAAACATCAGTCTCTGGAAACACCATATATTTT.

In this sample, this clonotype turned up a few times. Compared with germline, one end of the junction differs, possibly owing to a read error. The chain recombines TRBV27 with TRBJ2-1; 7 bases map to TRBD2. The CDR3 has 15 residues. CDR1 MNHEY and CDR2 SMNVEV come from the germline V gene (reference sequence). The CDR3, as DNA: TGTGCCAGCAGTTTTGGCGGGAGCTCCTACAATGAGCGGTTCTTC. Translated: CASSFGGSSYNERFF.

This clonotype was picked up a small number of times. This chain joins TRBV5-6 and TRBJ2-1; 7 nucleotides match TRBD2. V was clipped by 3 bases and J by 5 bases; unmatched bases: 5. The CDR3 contains 14 residues. Germline loops: CDR1 SGHDT, CDR2 YYEEEE. The CDR3 reads CASSSAGLNNEQFF. The CDR3 DNA reads TGTGCCAGCAGCTCAGCGGGACTAAACAATGAGCAGTTCTTC.